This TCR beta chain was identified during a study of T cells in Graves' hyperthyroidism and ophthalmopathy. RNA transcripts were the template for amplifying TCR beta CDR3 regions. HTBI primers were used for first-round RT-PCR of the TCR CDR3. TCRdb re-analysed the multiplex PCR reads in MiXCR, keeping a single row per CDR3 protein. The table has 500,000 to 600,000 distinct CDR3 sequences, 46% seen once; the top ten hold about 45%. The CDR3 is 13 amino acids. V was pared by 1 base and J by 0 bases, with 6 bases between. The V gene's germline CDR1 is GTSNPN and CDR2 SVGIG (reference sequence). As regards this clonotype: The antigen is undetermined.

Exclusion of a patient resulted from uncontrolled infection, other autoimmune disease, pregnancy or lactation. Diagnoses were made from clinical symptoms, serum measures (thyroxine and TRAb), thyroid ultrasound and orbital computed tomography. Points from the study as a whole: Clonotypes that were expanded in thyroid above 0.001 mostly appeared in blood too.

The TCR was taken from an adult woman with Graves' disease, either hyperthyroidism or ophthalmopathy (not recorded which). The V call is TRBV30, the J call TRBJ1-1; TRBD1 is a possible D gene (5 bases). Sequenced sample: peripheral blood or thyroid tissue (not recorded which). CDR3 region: CAWSGGVNTEAFF. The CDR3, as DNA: TGTGCCTGGAGTGGGGGGGTGAACACTGAAGCTTTCTTT.